This passage covers 2 T cell receptor beta chains from one sample sequenced in a study of T cells in Graves' hyperthyroidism and ophthalmopathy. TCR beta CDR3 regions were amplified from RNA. An initial round of RT-PCR targeting the TCR CDR3 relied on the HTBI primer set. Via MiXCR, TCRdb re-called the multiplex PCR reads, giving one row per CDR3 protein. Among a few hundred thousand distinct CDR3 sequences, 35% to 55% were seen once, and the ten largest hold about 7.8%. Sequencing was carried out using peripheral blood or thyroid tissue (not recorded which). The receptors were gathered from a woman younger than 30 with Graves' hyperthyroidism.

To note about this clonotype: Germline and junction disagree at one end, which may indicate a read error. This chain uses TRBV13 with TRBJ2-2; D may be TRBD1 (5 bases). CDR1 and CDR2 from the germline V gene are PRHDT and FYEKMQ (reference sequence). The CDR3 has 15 amino acids. The CDR3: CASSELGPNIGELFF. In nucleotides, the CDR3 is TGTGCCAGCAGTGAATTGGGGCCCAACATCGGGGAGCTGTTTTTT. The full variable domain, with the rest looked up from reference TRBV13 and TRBJ2-2, is AAGVIQSPRHLIKEKRETATLKCYPIPRHDTVYWYQQGPGQDPQFLISFYEKMQSDKGSIPDRFSAQQFSDYHSELNMSSLELGDSALYFCASSELGPNIGELFFGEGSRLTVL.

The chain recombines TRBV29-1 with TRBJ1-2, with 9 bases lining up with TRBD1. Trimming cost V 7 bases and J 8 bases; bases outside gene matches: 8. From germline, CDR1 is SQVTM and CDR2 ANQGSEA. The CDR3 extends over 12 amino acids. CDR3 in DNA: TGCAGCGGGGGACAGGGTGGGGGCGGCTACACCTTC. Translation gives CSGGQGGGGYTF.